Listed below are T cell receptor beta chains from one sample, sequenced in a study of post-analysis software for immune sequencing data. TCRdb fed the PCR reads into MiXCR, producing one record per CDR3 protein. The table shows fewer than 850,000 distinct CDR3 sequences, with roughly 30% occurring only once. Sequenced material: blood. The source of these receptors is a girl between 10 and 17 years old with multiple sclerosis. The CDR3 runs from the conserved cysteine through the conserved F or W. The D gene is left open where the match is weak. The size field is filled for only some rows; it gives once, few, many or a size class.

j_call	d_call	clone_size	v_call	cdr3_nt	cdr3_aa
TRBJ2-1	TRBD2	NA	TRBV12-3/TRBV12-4	TGTGCCAGCAGGGGCGTCGGGGGGAGCTCCTACAATGAGCAGTTCTTC	CASRGVGGSSYNEQFF
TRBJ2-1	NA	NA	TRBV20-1	TGCAGTGCTAGTTATGAGCAGTTCTTC	CSASYEQFF
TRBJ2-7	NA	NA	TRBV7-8	TGTGCCAGCAGCTTGGGGATCGAGGGCTACGAGCAGTACTTC	CASSLGIEGYEQYF
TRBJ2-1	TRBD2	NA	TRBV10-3	TGTGCCATCAGTGAGACGGGACTAGCTGGGAATGAGCAGTTCTTC	CAISETGLAGNEQFF
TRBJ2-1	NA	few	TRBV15	TGTGCCACCAGCAGTTTAACAGGGAGCAATGAGCAGTTCTTC	CATSSLTGSNEQFF
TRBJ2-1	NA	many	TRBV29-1	TGCAGCGTTGTGCTGACCGGAAGACCCTACAATGAGCAGTTCTTC	CSVVLTGRPYNEQFF
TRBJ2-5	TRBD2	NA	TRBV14	TGTGCCAGCAGGCCGGGACTAGCGTGGGAGACCCAGTACTTC	CASRPGLAWETQYF
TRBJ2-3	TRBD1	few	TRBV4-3	TGCGCCAGCAGCCAAGATTTCGGGACAGGGTGGTCAGATACGCAGTATTTT	CASSQDFGTGWSDTQYF
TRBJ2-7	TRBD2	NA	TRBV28	TGTGCCAGCAGTTTATTTCGGGGGGCCTACGAGCAGTACTTC	CASSLFRGAYEQYF
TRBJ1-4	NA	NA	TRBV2	TGTGCCAGTGGGACGGGGAATAATGAAAAACTGTTTTTT	CASGTGNNEKLFF
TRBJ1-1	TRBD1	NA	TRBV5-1	TGCGCCAGCAGCTGGGGGACAGCGGGGGTGACTGAAGCTTTCTTT	CASSWGTAGVTEAFF
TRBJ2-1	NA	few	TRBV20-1	TGCAGTGCTAGCCCTTTATTTACCTACAATGAGCAGTTCTTC	CSASPLFTYNEQFF
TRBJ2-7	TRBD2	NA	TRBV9	TGTGCCAGCAGCGTTCTAGCGGGCAGCCTCCGAGGGAACAATGAGCAGTACTTC	CASSVLAGSLRGNNEQYF
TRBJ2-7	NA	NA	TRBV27	TGTGCCAGCAGTTCCCGCCTGGGGTACGAGCAGTACTTC	CASSSRLGYEQYF
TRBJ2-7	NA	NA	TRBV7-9	TGTGCCAGCAGCCCCGCGGTGGTGCAGTACTTC	CASSPAVVQYF
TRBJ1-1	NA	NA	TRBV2	TGTGCCAGCTTATACACTGAAGCTTTCTTT	CASLYTEAFF
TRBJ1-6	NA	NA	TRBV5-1	TGCGCCAGCAGCCCGGGGACGGCACATAATTCACCCCTCCACTTT	CASSPGTAHNSPLHF
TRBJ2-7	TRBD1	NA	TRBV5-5	TGTGCCAGCAGGCCACAGACAGGGTCGAACGAGCAGTACTTC	CASRPQTGSNEQYF
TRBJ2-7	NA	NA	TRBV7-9	TGTGCCAGCAGCCTGGAGAGCGGCGAGCAGTACTTC	CASSLESGEQYF
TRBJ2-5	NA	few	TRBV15	TGTGCCACCACAGGGTTTGAAGAGACCCAGTACTTC	CATTGFEETQYF
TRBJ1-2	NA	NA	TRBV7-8	TGTGCCAGCAGCTTAGGCGGGGACCACTATGGCTACACCTTC	CASSLGGDHYGYTF
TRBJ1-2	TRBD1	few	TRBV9	TGTGCCAGCAGACCTACGACAGGGTTTGGCTACACCTTC	CASRPTTGFGYTF
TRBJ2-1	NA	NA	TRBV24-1	TGTGCCACCAGTGCTCTAGAGGCGGGGAGGAATGAGCAGTTCTTC	CATSALEAGRNEQFF
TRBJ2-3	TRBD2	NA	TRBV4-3	TGCGCCGGCAGCCAAGCGGCCCTAGCGGGAGACACAGATACGCAGTATTTT	CAGSQAALAGDTDTQYF
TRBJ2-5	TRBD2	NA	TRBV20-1	TGCAGTGCTAGGGTGCTAGCGGGGGCCCGAACGGGAGATAAAGAGACCCAGTACTTC	CSARVLAGARTGDKETQYF
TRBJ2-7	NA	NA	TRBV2	TGTGCCAGCAGTGCAGAAAGGGCCTACGAGCAGTACTTC	CASSAERAYEQYF
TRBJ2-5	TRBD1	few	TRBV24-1	TGTGCCACCAGTGACGTGGACAGGGGGCTGCGAGAGACCCAGTACTTC	CATSDVDRGLRETQYF
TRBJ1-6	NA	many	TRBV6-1	TGTGCCAGCAGTGAAGCTCCGTGGGCTAATTCACCCCTCCACTTT	CASSEAPWANSPLHF
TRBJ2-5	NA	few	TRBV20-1	TGCAGTGCAAAGGACTTGGTAGAGACCCAGTACTTC	CSAKDLVETQYF
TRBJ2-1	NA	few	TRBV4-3	TGCGCCAGCAGCCAAGATTCAGTCGGCAATGAGCAGTTCTTC	CASSQDSVGNEQFF
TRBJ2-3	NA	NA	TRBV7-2	TGTGCCAGCAGCTCCAACCGGGCAGCGCGAACAGATACGCAGTATTTT	CASSSNRAARTDTQYF
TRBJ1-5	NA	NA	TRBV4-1	TGCGCCAGCAGCCAAGATACTGATTCAGGGAATAATCAGCCCCAGCATTTT	CASSQDTDSGNNQPQHF
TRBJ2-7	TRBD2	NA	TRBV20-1	TGCAGTGCTAGCCTAGCGGGAGCGTACGAGCAGTACTTC	CSASLAGAYEQYF
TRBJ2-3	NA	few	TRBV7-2	TGTGCCAGCAGCTTAGTTAGGGGGACCACAGATACGCAGTATTTT	CASSLVRGTTDTQYF
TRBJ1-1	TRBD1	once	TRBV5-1	TGCGCCAGCAGCTTGGCGACAGGGCCCCTCACTGAAGCTTTCTTT	CASSLATGPLTEAFF
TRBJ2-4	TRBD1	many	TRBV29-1	TGCAGCGCCGTGACAGGGGGCAAAAACATTCAGTACTTC	CSAVTGGKNIQYF
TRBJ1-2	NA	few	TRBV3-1	TGTGCCAGCAGCCAAGGTGCAAGGGAGCATGGCTACACCTTC	CASSQGAREHGYTF
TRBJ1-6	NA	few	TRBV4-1	TGCGCCAGCAGCCACCGGCGGGGAGGGCCTAATTCACCCCTCCACTTT	CASSHRRGGPNSPLHF
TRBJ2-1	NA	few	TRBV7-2	TGTGCCAGCAGCTTACGTGCCCCGAGGGCCTCCTACAATGAGCAGTTCTTC	CASSLRAPRASYNEQFF
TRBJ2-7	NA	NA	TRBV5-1	TGCGCCAGCAGCGTGGGGATCTCCTACGAGCAGTACTTC	CASSVGISYEQYF
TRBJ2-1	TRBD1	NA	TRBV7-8	TGTGCCAGCAGCTTAAAACGGGGACAGGGGGCGAACAATGAGCAGTTCTTC	CASSLKRGQGANNEQFF
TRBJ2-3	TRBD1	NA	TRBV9	TGTGCCAGCAGCAAAATACCGACAGGGGGAACAGATACGCAGTATTTT	CASSKIPTGGTDTQYF
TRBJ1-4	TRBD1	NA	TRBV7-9	TGTGCCAGCAGCTTAAGCGCGGGACAGGACAGCGAAAAACTGTTTTTT	CASSLSAGQDSEKLFF
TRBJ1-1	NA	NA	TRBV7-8	TGTGCCAGCAGCTTATCGAGTGCGGGGGAAGCTTTCTTT	CASSLSSAGEAFF
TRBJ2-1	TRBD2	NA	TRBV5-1	TGCGCCAGCAGCTTGGGGGCTAGCGGGGGGGCCCGTGAGCAGTTCTTC	CASSLGASGGAREQFF
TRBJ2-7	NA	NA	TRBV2	TGTGCCAGCAGTGAAAGGCAGTCTTACGAGCAGTACTTC	CASSERQSYEQYF
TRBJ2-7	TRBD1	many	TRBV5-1	TGCGCCAGCAGCTTGGTTCCGAACAGGGGACCCCAAGACCACGAGCAGTACTTC	CASSLVPNRGPQDHEQYF
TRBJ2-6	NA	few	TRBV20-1	TGCAGTGCTAGAGTAGTTGGGGCCAACGTCCTGACTTTC	CSARVVGANVLTF
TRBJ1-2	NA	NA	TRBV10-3	TGTGCCATCAGTGAGGCCGGGGTGAGCTACACCTTC	CAISEAGVSYTF
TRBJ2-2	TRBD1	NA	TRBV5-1	TGCGCCAGCAGCACCACCCTTCGGGACAGGAACAGCGCGAACACCGGGGAGCTGTTTTTT	CASSTTLRDRNSANTGELFF
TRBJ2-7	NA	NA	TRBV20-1	TGCAGTGCTAGAGATGGACAGCCGGGAGCCACCTACGAGCAGTACTTC	CSARDGQPGATYEQYF
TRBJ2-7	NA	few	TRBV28	TGTGCCAGCAGTTTTCCAGGGTTTGAGGGCGAGCAGTACTTC	CASSFPGFEGEQYF
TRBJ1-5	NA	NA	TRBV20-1	TGCAGTGCCCACCTGTGGGATAGCAATCAGCCCCAGCATTTT	CSAHLWDSNQPQHF